This TCR beta chain was sequenced in a study of identical twins. TCRdb fed the 5' RACE reads into MiXCR, producing one record per CDR3 protein. The repertoire holds around 490,000 distinct CDR3 sequences, with under 25% as singletons. CDR1 and CDR2 from the germline V gene are SNHLY and FYNNEI. The V segment lost 6 bases and the J segment 3 bases; nucleotides outside the gene matches: 14. CDR3 size: 16 residues. A further study also used this sample, focusing on yellow fever vaccine responses in identical twins.

The sequence derives from a woman under 30 in good health. The chain is built from TRBV2 and TRBJ2-7; 7 nucleotides align to TRBD2. Material: CD4+ T cells sorted from blood. This CDR3 is CASRPQWEGSDYEQYF. As DNA, the CDR3 is TGTGCCAGCAGACCCCAATGGGAGGGGTCAGACTACGAGCAGTACTTC.